This T cell receptor beta chain was documented in a study of blood T cell repertoires in COVID-19. The overall study: In each case, the material was cDNA or gDNA derived from T cells, B-cell-depleted T cells, or PBMCs.

A single count supports this clone. This same CDR3 is encoded by further DNA sequences in the sample. Data came from immunoSEQ multiplex PCR; TCRdb stores just in-frame clones and leaves some out. The sample lists roughly 180,000 clones, about nine tenths occurring once. V lost 1 base to trimming and J lost 4 bases, with 7 bases between them. This CDR3 is 13 amino acids long. CDR1 and CDR2 from the germline V gene are LNHDA and SQIVND (reference sequence). The specimen was PBMCs or T cells enriched from blood (not recorded which). The sequence derives from a woman younger than 45 who had recovered from COVID-19. The chain is built from TRBV19 and TRBJ1-1; D may be TRBD1 (5 bases). Here the CDR3 DNA reads TGTGCCAGTAGTATAGGGGGGGGCACTGAAGCTTTCTTT. Encoded protein: CASSIGGGTEAFF.